This entry features one T cell receptor beta chain sequence. The antigen remains undetermined. This sample is drawn from a study of CD4 T cells in relation to SARS-CoV-2 and coronaviruses. Study-wide points: According to naive versus memory sequencing, detected responses are memory recall, not newly primed. Compared with monoreactive clones, crossreactive clones showed significantly weaker SARS-CoV-2 expansion.

Unexposed donor CD4+ T cells date from about 2011-2018, before the COVID-19 pandemic. V was clipped by 0 bases and J by 5 bases; unmatched bases: 8. This CDR3 region has 17 residues. Germline V CDR1 and CDR2: SGHRS, YFSETQ. Naive and memory CD4+ T cell DNA was deep-sequenced without culture. The repertoire was sequenced with immunoSEQ multiplex PCR; TCRdb's copy has only in-frame clones and lacks some. The sample has about 65,000 clones; more than 75% are singletons. Sequencing used memory CD4+ T cells from PBMCs. J is TRBJ2-5 and V is TRBV5-1; 12 bases are a match to TRBD2. The source of this sequence is a human donor in good health. The CDR3 protein is CASSLGSSGRAGETQYF. The CDR3 DNA is TGCGCCAGCAGCTTGGGCTCTAGCGGGAGGGCCGGGGAGACCCAGTACTTC.